This T cell receptor (beta chain) is drawn from a study of blood T cell repertoires in COVID-19. The overall study: The United States, Italy and Spain were the sources of the acute and convalescent COVID-19 samples. In each case, the material was cDNA or gDNA derived from T cells, B-cell-depleted T cells, or PBMCs.

How the authors handled the data: Estimated nucleated cell counts came from reference gene primer amplification. The table came from immunoSEQ multiplex PCR; TCRdb's copy has only in-frame clones and leaves some out. That table gives V, J and clone size, and the DNA gave D and trimming. The sample holds around 140,000 clones; 65% to 90% are singletons and the top ten take around 9.6%. V was pared by 1 base and J by 8 bases, with 10 bases between. This CDR3 has 13 residues. CDR1 is ENHRY, CDR2 SYGVKD, per germline. The sequenced sample consisted of peripheral blood. V usage is TRBV10-3 and J usage is TRBJ2-3; no reliable D call. The clonotype comes from a man in his 60s with active or convalescent COVID-19. CDR3 region: CAISEFPPFTQYF. CDR3 nucleotide sequence: TGTGCCATCAGTGAGTTCCCCCCGTTTACGCAGTATTTT.